This T cell receptor beta chain stems from a study of cytomegalovirus exposure and HLA in healthy donors. CDR1 is SGHNT and CDR2 is YYREEE in the germline V gene (reference sequence). The CDR3 totals 15 residues. Trimming removed 4 bases from V and 3 bases from J, with 11 bases in between. PCR used 60 Vbeta primers and 13 Jbeta primers. Produced via immunoSEQ multiplex PCR; TCRdb's table is partial and in-frame only. This repertoire comprises 150,000 to 250,000 clones; its ten largest clones make up 0.7% to 0.8%. The specimen sequenced was PBMCs. The clonotype comes from a boy younger than 18 in good health and CMV-seronegative. The genes are TRBV5-4 and TRBJ1-6; D remains unclear. The CDR3 protein is CASSVFGDYNSPLHF. The CDR3 coding sequence is TGTGCCAGCAGCGTCTTCGGGGACTATAATTCACCCCTCCACTTT. The whole variable domain, remainder taken from reference TRBV5-4 and TRBJ1-6, is ETGVTQSPTHLIKTRGQQVTLRCSSQSGHNTVSWYQQALGQGPQFIFQYYREEENGRGNFPPRFSGLQFPNYSSELNVNALELDDSALYLCASSVFGDYNSPLHFGNGTRLTVT.